The 20 T cell receptor beta chains below all came from one sample that was sequenced in a study of CD4 T cells in relation to SARS-CoV-2 and coronaviruses (dated by TCRdb to the early 2020s). These TCRs' antigens remain unknown. The library was made by the immunoSEQ multiplex PCR assay. This is the immuneACCESS table as TCRdb keeps it, with only in-frame sequences that have V and J called. A part of the clones is gone; compared with another copy, unresolved V genes explain less than half, and the rest is unexplained. The sample table shows 35,000 or so clones, and around 77% are seen once. Over 20% of the sample is held by the ten biggest clonotypes. Sequencing input: memory CD4+ T cells from PBMCs, cultured in vitro. What the cell subset or site label conveys for this sample: memory (non-naive) CD4+ T cells. These receptors all come from an adult with COVID-19.

V and J are TRBV2 and TRBJ2-7; TRBD1 or TRBD2 may be the D gene (5 bases each). Germline V gene data show CDR1 as SNHLY and CDR2 as FYNNEI. This CDR3 is built from 13 residues. Trimming removed 4 bases from V and 9 bases from J, with 16 bases in between. In DNA, the CDR3 is TGTGCCAGCAGTGCCCGGCAGGGACGGGGGCAGTACTTC. Its protein is CASSARQGRGQYF.

V and J are TRBV7-2 and TRBJ2-3, with TRBD2 identical over 9 bases. Germline-derived CDR1 and CDR2 are SGHTA and FQGNSA. The V gene end was trimmed by 2 bases and the J gene end by 3 bases; junction bases not matched to a gene: 3. The CDR3 spans 15 residues. CDR3 coding DNA: TGTGCCAGCAGCTTACGCGGGGGGGGAACAGATACGCAGTATTTT. This codes for CASSLRGGGTDTQYF.

The V call is TRBV9, the J call TRBJ1-4; no definite D call. Germline CDR1 reads SGDLS; CDR2 reads YYNGEE. The CDR3 sequence is 15 residues long. Trimming shortened V by 0 bases and J by 5 bases, and 11 bases separated the two germline ends. The CDR3 DNA reads TGTGCCAGCAGCGTAGACTGGCAGCCCAATGAAAAACTGTTTTTT. This translates into CASSVDWQPNEKLFF.

The chain combines TRBV4-1 with TRBJ2-3; tentatively, D is TRBD2 (6 bases). The germline V and J ends were trimmed by 4 bases and 4 bases, with 15 bases remaining between them. The CDR3 contains 15 residues. The germline V gene encodes CDR1 MGHRA and CDR2 YSYEKL. The CDR3 here is CASSPQEGSSDTQYF. The DNA for the CDR3 is TGCGCCAGCAGCCCGCAGGAGGGGAGCTCAGATACGCAGTATTTT.

The chain couples TRBV21-1 to TRBJ2-7; TRBD1 is the table's D call and was not checked against the DNA. TRBV21-1 is deemed a pseudogene. This CDR3 has 14 amino acids. CDR3 DNA: TGTGCCAGCAGCACCGACAGGGGGCGAGGCGAGCAGTACTTC. It yields the protein CASSTDRGRGEQYF.

This rearrangement joins TRBV4-3 to TRBJ2-5; a weak D match, TRBD1 (6 bases). Germline V gene lookup returns CDR1 LGHNA and CDR2 YSLEER. This CDR3 spans 16 amino acids. The ends were cut back, 0 bases at V and 5 bases at J, with 16 bases in the middle. CDR3 DNA sequence: TGCGCCAGCAGCCAAGACGTAAGGCAGGGGTTCGAGACCCAGTACTTC. Amino acids: CASSQDVRQGFETQYF.

The chain joins TRBV12-3 or TRBV12-4 to TRBJ2-7; D not certain. CDR3 length: 12 amino acids. Trimming shortened V by 2 bases and J by 4 bases, and 6 bases separated the two germline ends. The CDR3: CASSLSLYEQYF. CDR3 DNA: TGTGCCAGCAGTTTAAGTCTTTACGAGCAGTACTTC.

This clone has just a few counts. V and J are TRBV5-4 and TRBJ1-2; D is ambiguous. The V end lost 5 bases, the J end lost 1 base, and 6 bases lay between the germline ends. The CDR3 spans 12 residues. CDR1 and CDR2 from the germline V gene are SGHNT and YYREEE (reference sequence). CDR3 sequence reads: CASSQDNYGYTF. DNA for the CDR3: TGTGCCAGCAGTCAGGATAACTATGGCTACACCTTC. The full variable domain, its missing parts supplied by reference TRBV5-4 and TRBJ1-2, is ETGVTQSPTHLIKTRGQQVTLRCSSQSGHNTVSWYQQALGQGPQFIFQYYREEENGRGNFPPRFSGLQFPNYSSELNVNALELDDSALYLCASSQDNYGYTFGSGTRLTVV.

V is TRBV6-2 or TRBV6-3 and J is TRBJ2-7; D gene unclear. With 5 bases removed from V and 3 bases from J, the gap between germline ends came to 5 bases. The CDR3 is 11 residues long. The germline gives CDR1 MNHEY, CDR2 SVGEGT. The DNA of the CDR3 is TGTGCCAGCAGTGACCGCTACGAGCAGTACTTC. This translates into CASSDRYEQYF.

The chain employs TRBV3-1 (or the pseudogene TRBV3-2) and TRBJ2-1; 7 bases agree with TRBD2. With V trimmed by 7 bases and J by 0 bases, 6 bases remained unmatched. Per the germline V gene, CDR1 is LGHDT and CDR2 is YNNKEL (reference sequence). The CDR3 totals 15 residues. CDR3 sequence: CASTRRGSSYNEQFF. The CDR3 DNA follows: TGTGCCAGCACCCGACGCGGGAGCTCCTACAATGAGCAGTTCTTC.

The V call is TRBV20-1, the J call TRBJ1-4; D not certain. Germline lookup yields CDR1 DFQATT and CDR2 SNEGSKA (reference sequence). Between the trimmed V and J ends, which lost 3 bases and 5 bases, there was a span of 7 bases. This CDR3 is 12 amino acids long. The CDR3 DNA is TGCAGTGCTAGTCACGAAAATGAAAAACTGTTTTTT. Encoded protein: CSASHENEKLFF.

This chain connects TRBV5-5 to TRBJ2-3; 7 bases match TRBD2. The ends lost 1 base at V and 6 bases at J; junction bases unmatched: 5. In germline, CDR1 is SGHKS, CDR2 YYEKEE (reference sequence). The CDR3 length is 14 residues. DNA of the CDR3: TGTGCCAGCAGCTTGTCAGCGGGAATGGATACGCAGTATTTT. Its protein is CASSLSAGMDTQYF.

The chain carries TRBV5-6 and TRBJ2-7; TRBD2 matches 9 bases. Germline V CDR1 and CDR2: SGHDT, YYEEEE. The CDR3 covers 16 residues. Unmatched junction bases numbered 12, after V lost 4 bases and J lost 4 bases. CDR3 DNA: TGTGCCAGCAGCATTATTCGTAGCGGGAGACAGTACGAGCAGTACTTC. This codes for CASSIIRSGRQYEQYF.

The J gene is TRBJ2-7, the V gene TRBV28, with unresolved D. The germline V gene has CDR1 MDHEN and CDR2 SYDVKM. V was clipped by 2 bases and J by 2 bases, with 13 bases between them. The CDR3 extends over 15 amino acids. The CDR3 sequence is CASSLLGMGPYEQYF. The DNA for the CDR3 is TGTGCCAGCAGTTTACTGGGTATGGGCCCCTACGAGCAGTACTTC.

This clone was found once. DNA for the CDR3: TGTGCCAGCAGACCCGGGACCACAGATACGCAGTATTTT. Its protein product is CASRPGTTDTQYF. The V and J genes are TRBV2 and TRBJ2-3; TRBD1 or TRBD2 may be the D gene (5 bases each). The length of the CDR3 is 13 residues. The V and J ends lost 6 bases and 2 bases respectively, with 9 bases between them. The V gene's germline CDR1 is SNHLY and CDR2 FYNNEI.

Here the CDR3 DNA reads TGTGCCAGCAGTTTATCATCGGGGGCGACCTACGAGCAGTACTTC. Translated: CASSLSSGATYEQYF. This rearrangement joins TRBV27 to TRBJ2-7, with D perhaps matching TRBD1 or TRBD2 (6 bases each). CDR3 size: 15 residues. V dropped 0 bases and J dropped 2 bases, with 11 bases sitting between them. Per the germline V gene, CDR1 is MNHEY and CDR2 is SMNVEV (reference sequence).

The chain uses TRBV2 and TRBJ2-5, with D perhaps TRBD1 or TRBD2 (5 bases each). Germline values: CDR1 SNHLY, CDR2 FYNNEI. The CDR3 runs 13 residues. V was shortened by 6 bases and J by 5 bases, with 13 bases between the two germline ends. CDR3 in DNA: TGTGCCAGCAGATTTAGATGGGGGGAGACCCAGTACTTC. Translating it yields CASRFRWGETQYF.

The chain couples TRBV5-1 to TRBJ1-5; D ambiguous. V lost 0 bases to trimming and J lost 0 bases, with 1 base between them. Germline values: CDR1 SGHRS, CDR2 YFSETQ. This CDR3 contains 13 residues. CDR3 DNA: TGCGCCAGCAGCTTGGGTAGCAATCAGCCCCAGCATTTT. Its protein is CASSLGSNQPQHF.

This clone was counted a single time. This sequence joins TRBV29-1 and TRBJ1-1, with TRBD1 as a possible D gene (6 bases). The V end lost 5 bases, the J end lost 3 bases, and 7 bases lay between the germline ends. Germline assignment: CDR1 SQVTM and CDR2 ANQGSEA. The CDR3 has 11 residues. The CDR3 region is CSVTGHTEAFF. The CDR3 nucleotides are TGCAGCGTTACAGGGCACACTGAAGCTTTCTTT. The whole variable domain, remainder taken from reference TRBV29-1 and TRBJ1-1, is SAVISQKPSRDICQRGTSLTIQCQVDSQVTMMFWYRQQPGQSLTLIATANQGSEATYESGFVIDKFPISRPNLTFSTLTVSNMSPEDSSIYLCSVTGHTEAFFGQGTRLTVV.

V is TRBV25-1 and J is TRBJ1-1; D not certain. Germline V lookup: CDR1 MGHDK, CDR2 SYGVNS. The CDR3 length is 16 residues. The V end was cut by 3 bases, the J end by 8 bases, with 22 bases between. CDR3 sequence (DNA): TGTGCCAGCAGTGATTACCCTTCCCTTCGGCCCGAAGAAGCTTTCTTT. Encoded protein: CASSDYPSLRPEEAFF.